The 12 T cell receptor beta chains below come from one sample, sequenced in a study of naive and memory T cell subsets. Two oligonucleotides, mixed equimolar, formed the beta constant-region primer covering TRBC1 and TRBC2. TCRdb fed the UMI-ligation and nested PCR reads into MiXCR, producing one record per CDR3 protein. The profile shows some 150,000 distinct CDR3 sequences, about 15% of them singletons. Sequencing input: naive CD4+ T cells from blood. The receptors here all came from a human donor in good health.

This clonotype turned up a few times. The chain couples TRBV29-1 to TRBJ1-2; D perhaps matches TRBD1 (6 bases). The V gene lost 4 bases and the J gene lost 5 bases, with 17 bases spanning the gap. Germline V CDR1 and CDR2: SQVTM, ANQGSEA. The CDR3 runs 14 residues. The CDR3 region is CSVGGTIRGYGYTF. Written as DNA, the CDR3 is TGCAGCGTTGGCGGGACCATTAGGGGGTATGGCTACACCTTC.

Here the CDR3 reads CSASGTGGTNEKLFF. The CDR3 DNA sequence: TGCAGTGCTAGTGGGACGGGAGGAACTAATGAAAAACTGTTTTTT. This chain connects TRBV20-1 to TRBJ1-4; D is possibly TRBD1 (5 bases). V was pared by 3 bases and J by 1 base, with 12 bases between. The V gene's germline CDR1 is DFQATT and CDR2 SNEGSKA (reference sequence). The CDR3 is 15 residues long.

This clonotype was seen a few times. The chain's CDR3 is CASSLILDQPQHF. The CDR3, as DNA: TGTGCCAGCAGTTTAATTTTGGATCAGCCCCAGCATTTT. The rearrangement uses TRBV12-3 or TRBV12-4 and TRBJ1-5, with no clear D. This CDR3 has 13 residues. Trimming cost V 2 bases and J 5 bases, with 7 bases left between them.

This clonotype was seen a few times. The gene calls are TRBV28 and TRBJ2-2, with TRBD2 as a possible D gene (6 bases). The germline V gene has CDR1 MDHEN and CDR2 SYDVKM. Trimming cost V 5 bases and J 4 bases, with 8 bases left between them. The CDR3 runs to 13 residues. CDR3 sequence reads: CASSILATGELFF. The CDR3 DNA follows: TGTGCCAGCAGTATACTAGCCACCGGGGAGCTGTTTTTT.

This clonotype was picked up a small number of times. The chain joins TRBV6-2 or TRBV6-3 to TRBJ2-2; D unclear. This CDR3 region has 16 residues. Germline-derived CDR1 and CDR2 are MNHEY and SVGEGT. Trimming cost V 0 bases and J 1 base, with 9 bases left between them. The CDR3 loop reads CASSYSWGVNTGELFF. CDR3 DNA sequence: TGTGCCAGCAGTTACTCCTGGGGTGTGAACACCGGGGAGCTGTTTTTT.

This clonotype appeared a few times. The J gene is TRBJ2-3, the V gene TRBV12-3 or TRBV12-4, with 11 bases fitting TRBD2. CDR3 length: 19 residues. V shed 2 bases, J shed 4 bases, and the junction held 14 bases outside the gene matches. CDR3 sequence reads: CASSLHPGLAAQRPDTQYF. In DNA, the CDR3 is TGTGCCAGCAGTTTACATCCGGGACTAGCGGCCCAGAGACCAGATACGCAGTATTTT.

This clonotype was picked up a small number of times. The V and J genes are TRBV2 and TRBJ1-5; 7 bases map to TRBD1. V shed 1 base, J shed 6 bases, and the junction held 3 bases outside the gene matches. This CDR3 comprises 14 residues. CDR1 SNHLY and CDR2 FYNNEI come from the germline V gene. CDR3 protein: CASSEDRGTQPQHF. DNA of the CDR3: TGTGCCAGCAGTGAAGACAGGGGAACTCAGCCCCAGCATTTT.

The CDR3 loop is CASSDLGSQGAGKNTEAFF. Written as DNA, the CDR3 is TGTGCCAGCAGTGACCTCGGGAGCCAGGGGGCCGGGAAGAACACTGAAGCTTTCTTT. The V gene is TRBV6-1, the J gene TRBJ1-1; 8 nucleotides agree with TRBD1. V was pared by 3 bases and J by 1 base, with 16 bases of the junction left unmatched. Per germline, CDR1 MNHNS and CDR2 SASEGT. The CDR3 consists of 19 residues.

This clonotype was counted only a few times. The rearrangement links TRBV11-2 to TRBJ2-4; 7 nucleotides match TRBD1. The CDR3 runs to 16 residues. The trim removed 5 bases at V and 9 bases at J, leaving 16 bases unmatched. CDR1 is SGHAT, CDR2 FQNNGV, per germline. CDR3 amino acids: CASSPTLDRVQSIQYF. CDR3 nucleotides: TGTGCCAGCAGCCCTACACTCGACAGGGTCCAAAGCATTCAGTACTTC.

The chain is built from TRBV7-8 and TRBJ1-2; TRBD1 matches at 10 bases. CDR3 size: 15 residues. The J segment lost 3 bases and the V segment lost 5 bases, leaving 6 bases of the junction unmatched. The germline gives CDR1 SGHVS, CDR2 FQNEAQ. CDR3 coding DNA: TGTGCCAGCAGCCCGAAGACAGGGGGCGACTATGGCTACACCTTC. Amino acid sequence: CASSPKTGGDYGYTF. Using reference TRBV7-8 and TRBJ1-2 for the parts outside the CDR3, the full variable domain is GAGVSQSPRYKVAKRGQDVALRCDPISGHVSLFWYQQALGQGPEFLTYFQNEAQLDKSGLPSDRFFAERPEGSVSTLKIQRTQQEDSAVYLCASSPKTGGDYGYTFGSGTRLTVV.

V is TRBV6-6 and J is TRBJ2-5; perhaps TRBD2 as D (5 bases). The CDR3 length is 13 residues. Deletions cut 5 bases from V and 2 bases from J, with 9 bases between. Germline V gene lookup returns CDR1 MNHNY and CDR2 SVGAGI (reference sequence). The CDR3 here is CASSNRGQETQYF. CDR3 sequence (DNA): TGTGCCAGCAGTAACCGGGGACAAGAGACCCAGTACTTC.

The V and J genes are TRBV19 and TRBJ2-7; D may be TRBD1 (6 bases). Germline assignment: CDR1 LNHDA and CDR2 SQIVND (reference sequence). Trimming pared 5 bases from V and 2 bases from J, leaving 13 bases between. This CDR3 comprises 14 residues. The CDR3 region has the DNA TGTGCCAGTAGTCTCTGGGGGCAGCCCTACGAGCAGTACTTC. Translation gives CASSLWGQPYEQYF.